These 21 T cell receptor beta chains were sequenced from one sample in a study of T cell changes during pregnancy in multiple sclerosis. Generated by immunoSEQ multiplex PCR, the TCRdb table keeps only in-frame clones and is missing some. The sample lists about 68,000 clones, 90% occurring once. Sequenced here: peripheral blood, sampled in the third trimester of pregnancy. The receptors stem from a female donor with multiple sclerosis, enrolled in a pregnancy study.

This chain connects TRBV5-1 to TRBJ1-1, with unresolved D. CDR1 is SGHRS and CDR2 is YFSETQ in the germline V gene. V was clipped by 6 bases and J by 1 base, with 16 bases between them. This CDR3 has 15 residues. The DNA for the CDR3 is TGCGCCAGCACCGAGTGGGAGGGAACGAACACTGAAGCTTTCTTT. Translation: CASTEWEGTNTEAFF.

This clone was observed a few times. The gene calls are TRBV30 and TRBJ1-5; TRBD1 matches 7 bases. The CDR3 runs 14 residues. Germline lookup yields CDR1 GTSNPN and CDR2 SVGIG (reference sequence). V was clipped by 5 bases and J by 2 bases; unmatched bases: 6. CDR3 in amino acids: CAWDSGTGNQPQHF. The DNA for the CDR3 is TGTGCCTGGGACTCCGGGACAGGCAATCAGCCCCAGCATTTT.

The rearrangement uses TRBV10-2 and TRBJ1-5; perhaps TRBD1 as D (5 bases). V was trimmed by 4 bases and J by 5 bases, leaving 24 bases between them. This CDR3 region has 18 residues. The germline gives CDR1 WSHSY, CDR2 SAAADI. The CDR3 here is CASSVSVRGGVRHQPQHF. CDR3 in DNA: TGCGCCAGCAGTGTTAGTGTTCGGGGAGGGGTTCGGCATCAGCCCCAGCATTTT.

This clone was seen once. This chain links TRBV5-1 with TRBJ2-3; 11 nucleotides agree with TRBD2. The trim removed 4 bases at V and 3 bases at J, leaving 4 bases unmatched. Germline CDR1 and CDR2: SGHRS and YFSETQ. The CDR3 contains 15 residues. The CDR3, as DNA: TGCGCCAGCAGCGGGTCTAGCGGGGGGACAGATACGCAGTATTTT. It yields the protein CASSGSSGGTDTQYF.

V is TRBV10-1 and J is TRBJ2-7, with D perhaps TRBD2 (6 bases). CDR3 length: 15 residues. Per the germline V gene, CDR1 is WNHNN and CDR2 is SYGVQD (reference sequence). V gave up 3 bases and J gave up 2 bases, with 14 bases separating them. This chain's CDR3 is CASSDVTAGTYEQYF. CDR3 sequence (DNA): TGCGCCAGCAGTGACGTCACCGCGGGGACCTACGAGCAGTACTTC.

The rearrangement joins TRBV2 to TRBJ2-7; D is ambiguous. CDR3 length: 15 amino acids. Germline V gene sequence: CDR1 SNHLY, CDR2 FYNNEI. Trimming removed 2 bases at V and 1 base at J, with 12 bases between. The CDR3 protein is CASSEFVARSYEQYF. The DNA for the CDR3 is TGTGCCAGCAGTGAATTTGTGGCTAGATCCTACGAGCAGTACTTC.

V gene TRBV27 combines with J gene TRBJ2-2; D perhaps matches TRBD2 (5 bases). This CDR3 is built from 16 residues. The germline CDR1 and CDR2 sequences are MNHEY and SMNVEV (reference sequence). V lost 5 bases and J 5 bases, leaving 18 bases between the germline ends. The CDR3 here is CASSPRLRDGTGELFF. Written as DNA, the CDR3 is TGTGCCAGCAGTCCCCGTTTGAGGGATGGTACCGGGGAGCTGTTTTTT.

The chain couples TRBV2 to TRBJ1-2; TRBD1 is a possible D gene (6 bases). The germline V and J ends were trimmed by 4 bases and 4 bases, with 19 bases remaining between them. The CDR3 is made up of 16 amino acids. The germline CDR1 and CDR2 sequences are SNHLY and FYNNEI. The CDR3 protein is CASSGALQGEFYGYTF. The DNA of the CDR3 is TGTGCCAGCAGTGGGGCCCTACAGGGAGAGTTCTATGGCTACACCTTC. The entire variable domain, with the rest obtained from reference TRBV2 and TRBJ1-2, is as follows: EPEVTQTPSHQVTQMGQEVILRCVPISNHLYFYWYRQILGQKVEFLVSFYNNEISEKSEIFDDQFSVERPDGSNFTLKIRSTKLEDSAMYFCASSGALQGEFYGYTFGSGTRLTVV.

This clone appeared a single time. The chain combines TRBV4-1 with TRBJ2-7; 7 nucleotides line up with TRBD1. Germline-derived CDR1 and CDR2 are MGHRA and YSYEKL. V shed 1 base, J shed 4 bases, and the junction held 10 bases outside the gene matches. The CDR3 is 16 amino acids. The CDR3 region is CASSQVPDRPGYEQYF. Here the CDR3 DNA reads TGCGCCAGCAGCCAAGTTCCGGACAGGCCCGGATACGAGCAGTACTTC.

The rearrangement uses TRBV1 and TRBJ2-1; the table's TRBD2 call for D was not verified on the DNA. TRBV1 is classified as a pseudogene. The CDR3 runs to 16 residues. DNA for the CDR3: TGCACCAGCAGCCATACGGCCGGGAGAGGCTACAATGAGCAGTTCTTC. This codes for CTSSHTAGRGYNEQFF.

V usage is TRBV27 and J usage is TRBJ2-7; 7 nucleotides match TRBD1. Germline CDR1 and CDR2: MNHEY and SMNVEV (reference sequence). The V gene end was trimmed by 8 bases and the J gene end by 2 bases; junction bases not matched to a gene: 12. The CDR3 extends over 15 amino acids. CDR3 amino acids: CASALTGENPYEQYF. CDR3 sequence (DNA): TGTGCCAGCGCGTTAACAGGGGAAAATCCCTACGAGCAGTACTTC.

This clone came up once. V usage is TRBV9 and J usage is TRBJ2-3; TRBD2 matches 7 bases. The germline V gene has CDR1 SGDLS and CDR2 YYNGEE. CDR3 size: 18 residues. Trimming took 1 base from V and 6 from J; bases not matched to a gene: 17. CDR3 nucleotide sequence: TGTGCCAGCAGCGTAAATACTCGGGGACTATCCTTTCCGGATACGCAGTATTTT. This sequence encodes CASSVNTRGLSFPDTQYF.

This chain links TRBV6-5 with TRBJ2-5; 8 bases line up with TRBD1. This CDR3 comprises 15 residues. V trimming: 1 base; J trimming: 6 bases; junction bases outside the gene matches: 7. Germline V gives CDR1 MNHEY, CDR2 SVGAGI. Here the CDR3 reads CASSYWPQGAKTQYF. DNA for the CDR3: TGTGCCAGCAGTTACTGGCCCCAGGGGGCGAAGACCCAGTACTTC.

The gene calls are TRBV30 and TRBJ1-2, with 7 positions matching TRBD1. The CDR3 is 14 amino acids. V shed 0 bases and J 2 bases; nucleotides not matched to a gene: 3. The germline gives CDR1 GTSNPN, CDR2 SVGIG (reference sequence). Written as DNA, the CDR3 is TGTGCCTGGAGTGTACGCAGGGGGAACTATGGCTACACCTTC. Its translation is CAWSVRRGNYGYTF.

This chain connects TRBV2 to TRBJ2-7, with 9 nucleotides matching TRBD2. The V gene's germline CDR1 is SNHLY and CDR2 FYNNEI. CDR3 length equals 16 residues. The trim removed 3 bases at V and 6 bases at J, leaving 12 bases unmatched. The CDR3 protein is CASSDPGVAGASEQYF. CDR3 sequence (DNA): TGTGCCAGCAGTGACCCCGGGGTAGCGGGAGCAAGCGAGCAGTACTTC.

DNA for the CDR3: TGTGCCAGTAGTCCTACTAGTTACTACGAGCAGTACTTC. Translating it yields CASSPTSYYEQYF. The rearrangement joins TRBV19 to TRBJ2-7; perhaps TRBD2 as D (5 bases). V lost 5 bases and J 3 bases, leaving 11 bases between the germline ends. The CDR3 has 13 residues. Germline assignment: CDR1 LNHDA and CDR2 SQIVND (reference sequence).

This clone was counted a single time. The chain combines TRBV9 with TRBJ2-5; 8 nucleotides agree with TRBD1. The V segment lost 2 bases and the J segment 4 bases; nucleotides outside the gene matches: 7. CDR1 is SGDLS, CDR2 YYNGEE, per germline. The CDR3 contains 15 residues. Here the CDR3 DNA reads TGTGCCAGCAGCGTCGGACAGGGAGGTGTAGAGACCCAGTACTTC. Translation: CASSVGQGGVETQYF.

J is TRBJ2-7 and V is TRBV19; D is unresolved. Germline V CDR1 and CDR2: LNHDA, SQIVND (reference sequence). Trimming pared 3 bases from V and 6 bases from J, leaving 9 bases between. The CDR3 sequence is 12 residues long. CDR3 region: CASSMAPGEQYF. The CDR3 coding sequence is TGTGCCAGTAGTATGGCTCCGGGCGAGCAGTACTTC.

The chain employs TRBV29-1 and TRBJ2-7, with D unresolved. Germline CDR1 SQVTM, CDR2 ANQGSEA. V lost 4 bases and J lost 2, with 6 bases in between. CDR3 size: 11 residues. CDR3 in amino acids: CSVGATYEQYF. The CDR3 DNA sequence: TGCAGCGTTGGGGCAACCTACGAGCAGTACTTC.

DNA for the CDR3: TGTGCCAGCAGTGCCCCAGGGGCTGGAAACACCATATATTTT. Protein: CASSAPGAGNTIYF. V and J are TRBV2 and TRBJ1-3, with D perhaps TRBD1 (6 bases). The CDR3 is 14 residues long. V lost 4 bases and J lost 2, with 9 bases in between. Germline V gives CDR1 SNHLY, CDR2 FYNNEI.

The rearrangement links TRBV5-1 to TRBJ2-3; 10 bases map to TRBD2. In germline, CDR1 is SGHRS, CDR2 YFSETQ. Trimming at V came to 2 bases and at J to 1 base, leaving 4 bases not matched to a gene. This CDR3 is 16 amino acids long. The CDR3 coding sequence is TGCGCCAGCAGCTTAAGAGCGGGGGGGGGCACAGATACGCAGTATTTT. Its translation is CASSLRAGGGTDTQYF.